These 22 T cell receptor beta chains were all obtained from the same sample, sequenced in a study of PD-1 blockade in classical Hodgkin lymphoma. Exposure to brentuximab vedotin varied, and each patient had relapsed following autologous stem cell transplantation. Some clones are missing from TCRdb's copy, which holds only in-frame ones; the method was immunoSEQ multiplex PCR. The data contain some 65,000 clones, over 70% of them singletons. The sample here was peripheral blood mononuclear cells (PBMCs), taken before the second cycle of nivolumab. These receptors all come from a human donor with classical Hodgkin lymphoma.

This chain joins TRBV6-1 and TRBJ1-5, with D possibly TRBD1 on 5 matching bases. The ends were cut back, 2 bases at V and 2 bases at J, with 13 bases in the middle. The CDR3 contains 16 residues. CDR1 is MNHNS, CDR2 SASEGT, per germline. The CDR3 bases are TGTGCCAGCAGTGAATGGGGACCCGGGGGCAATCAGCCCCAGCATTTT. It encodes CASSEWGPGGNQPQHF.

CDR3 amino acids: CATANLPAGGRSNQPQHF. The CDR3 DNA reads as TGCGCCACCGCTAATTTACCCGCAGGGGGCCGGAGCAATCAGCCCCAGCATTTT. This chain uses TRBV10-2 with TRBJ1-5, with TRBD1 matching over 8 bases. The CDR3 extends over 18 amino acids. V dropped 10 bases and J dropped 1; count of bases not matched to a gene: 18. CDR1 and CDR2 from the germline V gene are WSHSY and SAAADI.

This clone was seen a single time. The chain carries TRBV11-2 and TRBJ1-6; D ambiguous. The CDR3 consists of 15 residues. Between the trimmed V and J ends, which lost 2 bases and 8 bases, there was a span of 13 bases. Germline CDR1 and CDR2: SGHAT and FQNNGV. In DNA, the CDR3 is TGTGCCAGCAGCTTATTGCGGGGAGGTCATTCACCCCTCCACTTT. Translating gives CASSLLRGGHSPLHF.

The chain uses TRBV11-2 and TRBJ2-2; possibly TRBD1 for D (7 bases). V was cut by 5 bases and J by 2 bases, with 21 bases left in between. Germline loops: CDR1 SGHAT, CDR2 FQNNGV. The CDR3 is 18 residues long. The CDR3: CASSPSLRQGLNTGELFF. The CDR3 nucleotides are TGTGCCAGCAGCCCATCGTTGAGACAGGGACTTAACACCGGGGAGCTGTTTTTT. Complete variable domain (other parts from reference TRBV11-2 and TRBJ2-2): EAGVAQSPRYKIIEKRQSVAFWCNPISGHATLYWYQQILGQGPKLLIQFQNNGVVDDSQLPKDRFSAERLKGVDSTLKIQPAKLEDSAVYLCASSPSLRQGLNTGELFFGEGSRLTVL.

V usage is TRBV5-1 and J usage is TRBJ2-1; 11 bases align to TRBD2. Trimming took 1 base from V and 0 from J; bases not matched to a gene: 9. This CDR3 comprises 19 residues. CDR1 and CDR2 from the germline V gene are SGHRS and YFSETQ. The CDR3 DNA follows: TGCGCCAGCAGCTTGTGGCTAGCGGGGGGTTCTGGCTCCTACAATGAGCAGTTCTTC. Protein sequence: CASSLWLAGGSGSYNEQFF.

The CDR3 DNA is TGTGCCAGCAGCTCGGGAGTAGCAGGACAGGGTCAGCCCCAGCATTTT. Its protein is CASSSGVAGQGQPQHF. The chain couples TRBV7-9 to TRBJ1-5; 8 bases align to TRBD1. Germline V lookup: CDR1 SEHNR, CDR2 FQNEAQ (reference sequence). There are 16 residues in the CDR3. The J segment lost 6 bases and the V segment lost 4 bases, leaving 11 bases of the junction unmatched.

A remark on this clone: One end of the junction varies from germline; a read error may be responsible. The sample has other DNA sequences that encode this CDR3 too. V and J are TRBV18 and TRBJ2-5; 7 bases agree with TRBD1. The CDR3 covers 14 residues. Germline-derived CDR1 and CDR2 are KGHSH and LQKENI. Written as DNA, the CDR3 is TGTGCCAGCTCACAAATACAGGGGCAAGAGACTCAGTACTTC. Amino acids: CASSQIQGQETQYF.

Comment on this clone: Germline and junction disagree at one end, which may indicate a read error. V gene TRBV7-7 combines with J gene TRBJ1-3; D might be TRBD1 (5 bases). The CDR3 consists of 16 residues. CDR1 is SSHAT, CDR2 FNYEAQ, per germline (reference sequence). The CDR3: CASSLLGQGSGNTIYF. The CDR3, as DNA: TGTGCTAGCAGCTTATTGGGGCAGGGCTCTGGAAACACCATATATTTT.

V and J are TRBV19 and TRBJ2-2, with 10 nucleotides matching TRBD1. Germline V lookup: CDR1 LNHDA, CDR2 SQIVND (reference sequence). With 4 bases clipped from V and 8 bases from J, the junction kept 4 bases outside the gene matches. This CDR3 spans 14 amino acids. The DNA for the CDR3 is TGTGCCAGTAGTAGGGACAGGGGAAGAGGGGAGCTGTTTTTT. Its protein is CASSRDRGRGELFF.

The chain couples TRBV27 to TRBJ2-7; possibly TRBD1 for D (6 bases). This CDR3 has 15 amino acids. CDR1 and CDR2 (germline): MNHEY, SMNVEV (reference sequence). Trimming took off 3 bases at V and 0 bases at J, with 12 bases between the two ends. The CDR3 coding sequence is TGTGCCAGCAGTTTCACACAGGGCTTCTCCTACGAGCAGTACTTC. This translates into CASSFTQGFSYEQYF.

This chain uses TRBV7-8 with TRBJ2-5; no clear D gene. V shed 3 bases and J shed 5 bases, with 13 bases lying between them. The CDR3 is made up of 14 amino acids. Germline CDR1 is SGHVS and CDR2 is FQNEAQ. The CDR3 loop reads CASSLFSSSETQYF. The CDR3 DNA reads as TGTGCCAGCAGCTTGTTCTCGAGCTCTGAGACCCAGTACTTC.

The chain joins TRBV6-5 to TRBJ2-3, with 11 bases matching TRBD2. Germline CDR1 and CDR2: MNHEY and SVGAGI. This CDR3 is 15 amino acids long. V trimming: 3 bases; J trimming: 2 bases; junction bases outside the gene matches: 1. The CDR3 loop reads CASSYSGGATDTQYF. The DNA for the CDR3 is TGTGCCAGCAGTTATAGCGGGGGGGCCACAGATACGCAGTATTTT.

The chain combines TRBV6-6 with TRBJ2-7; 13 bases agree with TRBD2. The V gene's germline CDR1 is MNHNY and CDR2 SVGAGI (reference sequence). The CDR3 sequence is 13 residues long. V gave up 8 bases and J gave up 2 bases; unmatched junction bases: 0. CDR3: CASGTSGAYEQYF. DNA of the CDR3: TGTGCCAGCGGGACTAGCGGGGCCTACGAGCAGTACTTC.

V gene TRBV27 combines with J gene TRBJ2-5, with unresolved D. The CDR3 has 14 amino acids. Looked up from germline, CDR1 is MNHEY and CDR2 is SMNVEV (reference sequence). The V end was cut by 8 bases, the J end by 3 bases, with 16 bases between. The CDR3 DNA follows: TGTGCCAGCTTTTTTATAGGCCCAGAAGAGACCCAGTACTTC. Residues: CASFFIGPEETQYF.

This rearrangement joins TRBV7-3 to TRBJ2-1, with 11 bases that match TRBD2. V was pared by 5 bases and J by 1 base, with 4 bases of the junction left unmatched. The CDR3 has 16 amino acids. CDR1 and CDR2 (germline): SGHTA, FQGTGA. The CDR3 nucleotides read TGTGCCAGCAGCACCGGGACTAGCGGATCCTACAATGAGCAGTTCTTC. It yields the protein CASSTGTSGSYNEQFF.

The chain uses TRBV6-5 and TRBJ1-1; D uncertain. This CDR3 is 11 amino acids long. V was pared by 8 bases and J by 11 bases, with 15 bases between. Germline lookup yields CDR1 MNHEY and CDR2 SVGAGI. Written as DNA, the CDR3 is TGTGCCAGCTATCAAGGATCGCTGGCTTTCTTT. Its protein product is CASYQGSLAFF.

This rearrangement joins TRBV7-3 to TRBJ2-5; the match to TRBD1 covers 8 bases. V shed 5 bases and J 3 bases; nucleotides not matched to a gene: 11. The CDR3 runs 16 residues. The germline gives CDR1 SGHTA, CDR2 FQGTGA. The CDR3 reads CASSPGQGRGEETQYF. The CDR3 nucleotides are TGTGCCAGCAGCCCAGGACAGGGAAGGGGGGAAGAGACCCAGTACTTC.

This clone was observed many times. The CDR3 region is CASSPPGAITSSYNEQFF. CDR3 bases: TGCGCCAGCAGCCCCCCCGGGGCCATCACAAGCTCCTACAATGAGCAGTTCTTC. V and J are TRBV4-1 and TRBJ2-1; D is perhaps TRBD1 or TRBD2 (5 bases each). Germline CDR1 and CDR2: MGHRA and YSYEKL. The CDR3 is 18 amino acids. Trimming cost V 4 bases and J 0 bases, with 19 bases left between them.

This clone was detected ten times or more. The rearrangement joins TRBV5-1 to TRBJ2-7; D possibly corresponds to TRBD2 (7 bases). Germline-derived CDR1 and CDR2 are SGHRS and YFSETQ. The ends were cut back, 3 bases at V and 5 bases at J, with 21 bases in the middle. This CDR3 region has 16 residues. As DNA, the CDR3 is TGCGCCAGCAGCTATGTATTGCGGGGGCGCTATAACGAGCAGTACTTC. As protein: CASSYVLRGRYNEQYF.

On this clone itself: Relative to the germline gene, one junction end is altered; a read error may explain this. The gene calls are TRBV6-1 and TRBJ2-7; D is perhaps TRBD2 (6 bases). Germline CDR1 reads MNHNS; CDR2 reads SASEGT. This CDR3 region has 15 residues. The CDR3 region is CASREATGVRYEQYF. DNA of the CDR3: TGTGCCAGCAGGGAAGCGACGGGGGTAAGGTACGAGCAGTACTTC.

The genes are TRBV19 and TRBJ2-7, with D possibly being TRBD1 (6 bases). Germline V gene lookup returns CDR1 LNHDA and CDR2 SQIVND (reference sequence). The ends were cut back, 8 bases at V and 1 base at J, with 9 bases in the middle. The CDR3 sequence is 12 residues long. This chain's CDR3 is CASRTDSYEQYF. The CDR3 region has the DNA TGTGCCAGTCGGACAGATTCCTACGAGCAGTACTTC.

The V gene is TRBV7-7, the J gene TRBJ2-7; maybe TRBD2 (6 bases). Germline lookup yields CDR1 SSHAT and CDR2 FNYEAQ (reference sequence). Between the trimmed V and J ends, which lost 5 bases and 6 bases, there was a span of 17 bases. The CDR3 runs 14 residues. In DNA form, the CDR3 reads TGTGCCAGCAGCCCGGGACTTCAGAGCGGCGAGCAGTACTTC. Translating gives CASSPGLQSGEQYF.